This paragraph covers one T cell receptor beta chain sequence. What it recognizes is unknown. The junction differs from germline at one of its ends, possibly a read error. Additional DNA sequences in this sample encode the identical CDR3. Germline CDR1 and CDR2: MGHDK and SYGVNS. This CDR3 has 15 amino acids. The protocol was immunoSEQ multiplex PCR, while the TCRdb copy is restricted to in-frame clones and leaves out a portion. The data hold fewer than 200,000 clones, with 75% to 90% observed a single time. The data were obtained in a study of cytomegalovirus exposure and HLA in healthy donors. The study's findings and limits: Associated with cytomegalovirus, according to the listing, were 150 to 200 TCR beta chains. There were some public TCRs occurring in many donors, but most TCR sequences were rare.

Sequenced input: PBMCs. The chain is built from TRBV25-1 and TRBJ1-2; D is perhaps TRBD1 (6 bases). The sequence derives from a young woman in good health and CMV-seronegative. The chain's CDR3 is CASSESGVGGYGYTF. The CDR3 DNA is TGTGCCAGCAGTGAATCAGGGGTTGGTGGCTATGGCTATACCTTC.